The rows below give T cell receptor beta chains drawn from one sample of a study of technical replicates of blood from a few donors. Assay: immunoSEQ multiplex PCR; the TCRdb copy retains only in-frame clones and omits some. This sample has 100,000 or so clones, with 96% found just once. Sequenced: T cells isolated from PBMCs. These receptors were taken from a human donor in good health. CDR3s include the opening cysteine and the closing phenylalanine or tryptophan. D genes are given only for firm matches. Size is stated for part of the rows, as once, few or many counts, or as a class when the clone is expanded.

>TRBJ1-4|TRBV27|.|.
CASSLAYGEGNEKLFF
TGTGCCAGCAGTTTAGCCTACGGAGAAGGTAATGAAAAACTGTTTTTT
>TRBJ2-7|TRBV27|.|TRBD1
CASSSNSLRDSSYEQYF
TGTGCCAGCAGTTCCAACTCTCTCCGGGACAGCTCCTACGAGCAGTACTTC
>TRBJ2-7|TRBV18|.|.
CASSPLAAYEQYF
TGTGCCAGCTCACCACTAGCGGCCTACGAGCAGTACTTC
>TRBJ2-5|TRBV5-6|.|.
CASSKRGEFQETQYF
TGTGCCAGCAGCAAAAGGGGCGAATTCCAAGAGACCCAGTACTTC
>TRBJ2-1|TRBV4-2|.|TRBD2
CASSPSLAGFLNEQFF
TGTGCCAGCAGTCCGAGCCTAGCGGGGTTTTTAAATGAGCAGTTCTTC
>TRBJ1-2|TRBV7-9|.|TRBD1
CASSLGGQGDYGYTF
TGTGCCAGCAGCTTAGGGGGACAGGGGGACTATGGCTACACCTTC
>TRBJ2-5|TRBV28|.|TRBD1
CASSEQGQETQYF
TGTGCCAGCAGTGAACAGGGGCAAGAGACCCAGTACTTC
>TRBJ2-3|TRBV6-5|.|TRBD2
CASRSGLAGTDTQYF
TGTGCCAGCAGGTCGGGACTAGCGGGCACAGATACGCAGTATTTT
>TRBJ2-1|TRBV5-1|.|TRBD2
CASSLVLSGGGDEQFF
TGCGCCAGCAGCTTGGTTCTTAGCGGGGGAGGGGATGAGCAGTTCTTC
>TRBJ2-1|TRBV5-1|.|TRBD2
CASSKITSGGYNEQFF
TGCGCCAGCAGCAAGATTACTAGCGGGGGCTACAATGAGCAGTTCTTC
>TRBJ1-2|TRBV5-1|.|.
CASSGFIWGQGLGYGYTF
TGCGCCAGCAGCGGCTTCATTTGGGGGCAGGGATTAGGCTATGGCTACACCTTC
>TRBJ2-2|TRBV10-1|.|.
CASSTGTGELFF
TGCGCCAGCTCTACGGGGACCGGGGAGCTGTTTTTT
>TRBJ2-1|TRBV5-8|.|TRBD2
CASSLEGLAYNEQFF
TGTGCCAGCAGCTTGGAGGGACTAGCTTACAATGAGCAGTTCTTC
>TRBJ2-1|TRBV27|.|.
CATREGSYNEQFF
TGTGCCACCCGAGAGGGCTCCTACAATGAGCAGTTCTTC
>TRBJ2-7|TRBV19|once|.
CASSIVFTGAYEQYF
TGTGCCAGTAGTATCGTATTCACAGGCGCCTACGAGCAGTACTTC
>TRBJ1-6|TRBV10-3|.|TRBD1
CAISEARQGFHSPLHF
TGTGCCATCAGTGAGGCCCGACAGGGGTTTCATTCACCCCTCCACTTT
>TRBJ2-3|TRBV7-8|.|TRBD2
CASSLPSGTTDTQYF
TGTGCCAGCAGCCTACCTAGCGGCACTACAGATACGCAGTATTTT
>TRBJ1-1|TRBV28|.|TRBD1
CASRETGLNVAFF
TGTGCCAGCAGAGAGACAGGGCTTAATGTAGCTTTCTTT
>TRBJ2-7|TRBV27|.|.
CASSLEGSLTYEQYF
TGTGCCAGCAGTTTAGAGGGCAGCCTTACCTACGAGCAGTACTTC
>TRBJ2-7|TRBV19|.|.
CASSYSYEQYF
TGTGCCAGCAGTTATTCCTACGAGCAGTACTTC
>TRBJ2-7|TRBV18|.|.
CASSPGTPYEQYF
TGTGCCAGCTCACCAGGGACACCCTACGAGCAGTACTTC
>TRBJ2-2|TRBV6-5|.|.
CASSPHTGELFF
TGTGCCAGCAGTCCTCACACCGGGGAGCTGTTTTTT
>TRBJ2-5|TRBV5-4|.|.
CASSLLVKKETQYF
TGTGCCAGCAGCTTGTTAGTTAAAAAAGAGACCCAGTACTTC
>TRBJ2-1|TRBV25-1|.|TRBD2
CASTTSSGADNEQFF
TGTGCCAGCACTACATCCAGCGGGGCCGACAATGAGCAGTTCTTC
>TRBJ2-1|TRBV27|.|.
CASTSWQNNEQFF
TGTGCCAGCACCTCTTGGCAGAACAATGAGCAGTTCTTC
>TRBJ2-1|TRBV30|.|.
CAWSEGSGFNNEQFF
TGTGCCTGGAGTGAAGGTAGCGGTTTTAACAATGAGCAGTTCTTC
>TRBJ2-7|TRBV11-2|.|.
CASSLAREREYYEQYF
TGTGCCAGCAGCTTAGCACGGGAGAGGGAGTATTACGAGCAGTACTTC
>TRBJ2-3|TRBV18|.|TRBD2
CASSPRERTDTQYF
TGTGCCAGCTCACCGCGGGAGCGCACAGATACGCAGTATTTT
>TRBJ1-5|TRBV27|.|.
CASSFRGAGDQPQHF
TGTGCCAGCAGTTTTAGGGGCGCTGGGGATCAGCCCCAGCATTTT
>TRBJ2-5|TRBV19|.|TRBD2
CASRIAGGETQYF
TGTGCCAGTAGGATAGCGGGAGGAGAGACCCAGTACTTC
>TRBJ2-2|TRBV25-1|.|TRBD1
CASSESSGQGTNTGELFF
TGTGCCAGCAGTGAATCCTCCGGACAGGGAACGAACACCGGGGAGCTGTTTTTT
>TRBJ1-4|TRBV19|.|TRBD1
CASARDRRLEATNEKLFF
TGTGCCAGTGCCCGGGACAGGCGCCTAGAGGCAACTAATGAAAAACTGTTTTTT
>TRBJ1-1|TRBV25-1|.|.
CASSEKGDTLNTEAFF
TGTGCCAGCAGTGAAAAAGGGGACACTTTAAACACTGAAGCTTTCTTT
>TRBJ1-3|TRBV18|.|TRBD1
CASSGRTGRGNTIYF
TGTGCCAGCTCAGGACGGACAGGACGGGGAAACACCATATATTTT
>TRBJ1-1|TRBV5-1|.|.
CASSFEGAPEAFF
TGCGCCAGCAGCTTCGAGGGAGCTCCGGAAGCTTTCTTT
>TRBJ2-7|TRBV19|.|.
CASRTGDFYEQYF
TGTGCCAGTCGAACAGGTGACTTCTACGAGCAGTACTTC
>TRBJ1-1|TRBV6-5|.|.
CASSHRNLNTEAFF
TGTGCCAGCAGCCACAGAAATTTGAACACTGAAGCTTTCTTT
>TRBJ1-5|TRBV15|.|.
CATSSRGNQPQHF
TGTGCCACCAGCAGCCGGGGGAATCAGCCCCAGCATTTT
>TRBJ2-2|TRBV4-1|.|TRBD1
CASSRGTALNTGELFF
TGCGCCAGCAGCAGGGGGACAGCCCTGAACACCGGGGAGCTGTTTTTT
>TRBJ2-3|TRBV7-3|.|TRBD2
CASSGQAGATDTQYF
TGTGCCAGCAGCGGACAAGCGGGGGCCACAGATACGCAGTATTTT
>TRBJ2-1|TRBV4-1|.|TRBD1
CASSRDRGRQFF
TGCGCCAGCAGCCGGGACAGGGGACGGCAGTTCTTC
>TRBJ2-3|TRBV2|.|.
CARGGGLDTQYF
TGTGCCAGGGGAGGGGGACTGGATACGCAGTATTTT
>TRBJ2-7|TRBV5-5|.|TRBD2
CASSSGGSYEQYF
TGTGCCAGCAGCTCGGGGGGGTCCTACGAGCAGTACTTC
>TRBJ2-3|TRBV5-4|.|.
CASSFLGASTDTQYF
TGTGCCAGCAGCTTCTTAGGGGCTAGCACAGATACGCAGTATTTT
>TRBJ2-3|TRBV19|.|TRBD1
CASRYRGVTDTQYF
TGTGCCAGTAGGTACAGGGGGGTCACAGATACGCAGTATTTT
>TRBJ1-2|TRBV5-1|.|TRBD1
CASSFGTGSGYTF
TGCGCCAGCAGCTTCGGGACAGGGTCTGGCTACACCTTC
>TRBJ1-2|TRBV27|.|TRBD1
CASREDRGFYGYTF
TGTGCCAGCAGGGAGGACAGGGGCTTCTATGGCTACACCTTC
>TRBJ2-1|TRBV13|.|TRBD2
CASSFSSGGSSYNEQFF
TGTGCCAGCAGCTTCTCTAGCGGGGGGTCATCCTACAATGAGCAGTTCTTC
>TRBJ1-1|TRBV7-9|.|TRBD1
CASSLLRGQGAPLATEAFF
TGTGCCAGCAGCTTACTTAGAGGACAGGGGGCGCCCCTTGCCACTGAAGCTTTCTTT
>TRBJ2-7|TRBV19|.|TRBD1
CASSQGARNEQYF
TGTGCCAGTAGCCAGGGGGCTCGTAACGAGCAGTACTTC
>TRBJ2-2|TRBV4-2|.|.
CASSQNRVFTGELFF
TGTGCCAGCAGCCAAAACAGGGTATTCACCGGGGAGCTGTTTTTT